The 3 T cell receptor beta chains presented below share a single source sample, sequenced in a study of CD8 T cells in ankylosing spondylitis. TCRdb reprocessed the 5' RACE reads with MiXCR, giving one entry per CDR3 protein. The repertoire holds about 140,000 distinct CDR3 sequences, with around a third as singletons. Sequenced: synovial fluid, either unsorted or a sorted T cell fraction (not recorded which). Source of these receptors: a male donor with ankylosing spondylitis.

The chain has TRBV4-2 and TRBJ1-6; 7 positions match TRBD1. The CDR3 covers 16 residues. Germline CDR1 is LGHNA and CDR2 is YNFKEQ. V lost 2 bases, J lost 4 bases, and 5 bases stayed unmatched. In DNA form, the CDR3 reads TGTGCCAGCAGCCAACGAGGGGGCTCTTATAATTCACCCCTCCACTTT. Amino acid sequence: CASSQRGGSYNSPLHF.

V and J are TRBV12-3 or TRBV12-4 and TRBJ1-2; no clear D. There are 12 residues in the CDR3. V dropped 1 base and J dropped 7 bases, with 7 bases sitting between them. For the CDR3, the DNA is TGTGCCAGCAGTTTAGGCTCCATTGGCTACACCTTC. This encodes CASSLGSIGYTF.

This clonotype has more than one count but fewer than ten. J is TRBJ2-1 and V is TRBV29-1; possible D gene TRBD2, 6 bases. CDR3 length: 13 amino acids. In germline, CDR1 is SQVTM, CDR2 ANQGSEA. The CDR3 DNA is TGCAGTGGAGGGGTGGCTCCCTACAATGAGCAGTTCTTC. The encoded protein is CSGGVAPYNEQFF.